This T cell receptor beta chain emerged from a study of T cell responses to AZD1222 COVID-19 vaccine. Study findings and constraints: Two doses of AZD1222 preceded a rise in Spike-specific TCR breadth and depth. Donors, mostly white British, included more females; clonal diversity was possibly underestimated. Unmutated regions of variants are reportedly targeted by nearly half of spike-specific TCRs. Only a handful of AZD1222 recipients tested seropositive at baseline.

Sequencing was performed with immunoSEQ multiplex PCR; in TCRdb, only in-frame clones are kept and a portion is missing. Of some 100,000 clones listed, roughly nine tenths are singletons. V lost 5 bases and J lost 5; bases outside the gene matches: 3. Germline V gene data show CDR1 as LGHDT and CDR2 as YNNKEL (reference sequence). CDR3 length: 14 residues. A word on this clone: What it binds is not known.

The V and J genes are TRBV3-1 (or the pseudogene TRBV3-2) and TRBJ2-2, with 9 bases fitting TRBD1. The material was peripheral blood, obtained on day 0 of AZD1222 vaccination. The source is an adult in good health. The CDR3 DNA reads as TGTGCCAGCAGCTCCGGGACAGGGACCGGGGAGCTGTTTTTT. Amino acids: CASSSGTGTGELFF.